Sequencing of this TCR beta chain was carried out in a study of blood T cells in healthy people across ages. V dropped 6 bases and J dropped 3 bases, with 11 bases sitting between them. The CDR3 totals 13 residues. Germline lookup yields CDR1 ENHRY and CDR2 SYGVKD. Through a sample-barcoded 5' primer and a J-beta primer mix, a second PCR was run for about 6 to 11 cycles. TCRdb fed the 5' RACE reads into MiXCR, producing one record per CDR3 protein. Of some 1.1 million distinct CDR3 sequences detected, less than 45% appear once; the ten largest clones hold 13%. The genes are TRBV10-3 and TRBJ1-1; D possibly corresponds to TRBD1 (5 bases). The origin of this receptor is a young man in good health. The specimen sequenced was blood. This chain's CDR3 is CAIRSGRDTEAFF. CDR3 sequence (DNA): TGTGCCATCAGGTCGGGCAGGGACACTGAAGCTTTCTTT.